A single sample gave rise to the 7 T cell receptor beta chains below, sequenced in a study of memory CD4+ T cells and cytomegalovirus serostatus. Single viable CD3+CD4+CD8-CD45RO+ cells were sorted as the memory CD4+ T cells. Sequencing was performed with immunoSEQ multiplex PCR; in TCRdb, only in-frame clones are kept and a portion is missing. The table records under 50,000 clones, 78% of them present only once. Material for sequencing was memory CD4+ T cells from blood. These receptors were obtained from an adult in good health and CMV-seronegative.

The V gene is TRBV18, the J gene TRBJ2-1, with TRBD2 matching over 9 bases. The V segment lost 4 bases and the J segment 1 base; nucleotides outside the gene matches: 2. The CDR3 is 15 residues long. Per germline, CDR1 KGHSH and CDR2 LQKENI. CDR3 residues: CASSRGGASYNEQFF. In DNA form, the CDR3 reads TGTGCCAGCTCACGCGGGGGGGCATCCTACAATGAGCAGTTCTTC.

The DNA of the CDR3 is TGTGCCAGCAGCTTAAAGTCGGGGACAGCAAATCAGCCCCAGCATTTT. Its protein is CASSLKSGTANQPQHF. This rearrangement joins TRBV7-2 to TRBJ1-5; 7 bases fit TRBD1. Germline lookup yields CDR1 SGHTA and CDR2 FQGNSA. The CDR3 length is 16 residues. V was clipped by 2 bases and J by 4 bases; unmatched bases: 8.

This chain connects TRBV9 to TRBJ1-1; D is unresolved. Germline CDR1 reads SGDLS; CDR2 reads YYNGEE. Trimming took 4 bases from V and 4 from J, leaving 17 bases between them. The CDR3 runs to 15 residues. CDR3: CASSPQVGVGTEAFF. Written as DNA, the CDR3 is TGTGCCAGCAGCCCCCAGGTCGGGGTCGGCACTGAAGCTTTCTTT.

The CDR3 DNA follows: TGTGCCAGCAGTTTTAGCGGGGGGGGGACCGGGGAGCTGTTTTTT. Encoded protein: CASSFSGGGTGELFF. This chain uses TRBV2 with TRBJ2-2; 11 bases line up with TRBD2. Per germline, CDR1 SNHLY and CDR2 FYNNEI. Trimming took 5 bases from V and 5 from J; bases not matched to a gene: 4. The CDR3 has 15 residues. Filled out from reference TRBV2 and TRBJ2-2, the complete variable domain reads EPEVTQTPSHQVTQMGQEVILRCVPISNHLYFYWYRQILGQKVEFLVSFYNNEISEKSEIFDDQFSVERPDGSNFTLKIRSTKLEDSAMYFCASSFSGGGTGELFFGEGSRLTVL.

This clone was found a few times. The genes are TRBV4-2 and TRBJ2-3; TRBD2 matches at 8 bases. The trim removed 4 bases at V and 4 bases at J, leaving 4 bases unmatched. The CDR3 loop spans 14 amino acids. The V gene's germline CDR1 is LGHNA and CDR2 YNFKEQ. Written as DNA, the CDR3 is TGTGCCAGCAGCCCCGGGGGGGGCGCAGATACGCAGTATTTT. Its translation: CASSPGGGADTQYF.

The chain uses TRBV2 and TRBJ1-5, with TRBD1 matching over 7 bases. CDR3 length: 13 amino acids. Per germline, CDR1 SNHLY and CDR2 FYNNEI. V was pared by 6 bases and J by 6 bases, with 5 bases of the junction left unmatched. CDR3 nucleotides: TGTGCCAGCAGCGCCCACAGGGGTCAGCCCCAGCATTTT. It is translated as CASSAHRGQPQHF.

The chain combines TRBV25-1 with TRBJ1-1; a weak D match, TRBD1 (6 bases). Germline V gene data show CDR1 as MGHDK and CDR2 as SYGVNS. This CDR3 is built from 18 residues. This chain's CDR3 is CGMDSGAPQSRSNTEAFF. CDR3 in DNA: TGTGGCATGGACAGCGGAGCTCCCCAGTCCAGGTCCAACACTGAAGCTTTCTTT.